These T cell receptor beta chains were read from a single sample in a study of cytomegalovirus exposure and HLA in healthy donors. Assay: immunoSEQ multiplex PCR; the TCRdb copy retains only in-frame clones and omits some. Of around 64,000 clones in the sample, 60% to 80% were seen once. Sequencing used PBMCs. These receptors were collected from a woman in her twenties or thirties in good health and CMV-seropositive. Each CDR3 is given with its conserved first and last residue. Fields, in order: D gene, V gene, clone size, J gene, CDR3 protein, CDR3 DNA. The D gene is left open where the match is weak. Clone sizes are given selectively: once, few, many, or a class where the clone is expanded.

NA,TRBV11-2,NA,TRBJ2-3,CASRPDRITDTQYF,TGTGCCAGCAGACCTGACAGAATCACAGATACGCAGTATTTT
TRBD2,TRBV10-3,NA,TRBJ2-2,CAPLAGGRDTGELFF,TGTGCCCCCTTAGCGGGAGGCCGGGACACCGGGGAGCTGTTTTTT
NA,TRBV5-4,NA,TRBJ2-2,CASSRQIQNTGELFF,TGTGCCAGCAGCCGACAGATCCAAAACACCGGGGAGCTGTTTTTT
TRBD1,TRBV27,once,TRBJ2-7,CASSFGQGAREQYF,TGTGCCAGCAGTTTTGGACAGGGGGCGCGGGAGCAGTACTTC
NA,TRBV5-1,NA,TRBJ1-1,CASSLEGSTEAFF,TGCGCCAGCAGCCTTGAGGGCAGCACTGAAGCTTTCTTT
NA,TRBV2,NA,TRBJ2-7,CASSELGGTAYEQYF,TGTGCCAGCAGTGAACTTGGAGGGACCGCCTACGAGCAGTACTTC
NA,TRBV2,NA,TRBJ1-4,CASSDRGGQKLFF,TGTGCCAGCAGTGACAGGGGTGGTCAGAAACTGTTTTTT
NA,TRBV6-5,NA,TRBJ2-7,CASRIGRNYEQYF,TGTGCCAGCAGGATCGGCAGGAACTACGAGCAGTACTTC
NA,TRBV29-1,few,TRBJ1-3,CSVEDLRQGGNTIYF,TGCAGCGTTGAAGATCTTAGGCAGGGGGGAAACACCATATATTTT
TRBD2,TRBV29-1,NA,TRBJ2-2,CSASGLPNTGELFF,TGCAGCGCTTCGGGACTACCCAACACCGGGGAGCTGTTTTTT
TRBD1,TRBV7-8,once,TRBJ2-3,CASSLAGTGIADTQYF,TGTGCCAGCAGCTTAGCTGGGACAGGGATCGCAGATACGCAGTATTTT
TRBD1,TRBV5-1,NA,TRBJ2-3,CASRDRESTDTQYF,TGCGCCAGTAGGGACAGGGAGAGCACAGATACGCAGTATTTT
NA,TRBV10-3,few,TRBJ1-2,CAIRRKDYGYTF,TGTGCCATCAGGCGGAAGGACTATGGCTACACCTTC
NA,TRBV2,NA,TRBJ1-1,CASIKGVLVTEAFF,TGTGCCAGCATCAAGGGGGTATTAGTCACTGAAGCTTTCTTT
NA,TRBV5-6,NA,TRBJ1-2,CASSPWTGSGYTF,TGTGCCAGCAGCCCTTGGACGGGAAGTGGCTACACCTTC
NA,TRBV30,NA,TRBJ1-5,CAWSYRQFPQPQHF,TGTGCCTGGAGTTACCGACAGTTCCCCCAGCCCCAGCATTTT
NA,TRBV29-1,once,TRBJ2-3,CSAQTDSTDTQYF,TGCAGCGCCCAGACAGATAGCACAGATACGCAGTATTTT
TRBD1,TRBV16,NA,TRBJ1-2,CASSQSVGTVVGYTF,TGTGCCAGCAGCCAATCGGTCGGGACAGTTGTGGGCTACACCTTC
NA,TRBV28,once,TRBJ2-7,CASSSSGTLYEQYF,TGTGCCAGCAGTTCGTCCGGGACACTTTACGAGCAGTACTTC
NA,TRBV25-1,NA,TRBJ2-7,CASRAGRRREQYF,TGTGCCAGCAGGGCGGGCAGGAGAAGAGAGCAGTACTTC
NA,TRBV27,NA,TRBJ1-1,CASSLTSRTEAFF,TGTGCCAGCAGTCTCACCTCGAGAACTGAAGCTTTCTTT
TRBD1,TRBV7-9,NA,TRBJ1-1,CASRTDRVNGEAFF,TGTGCCAGCAGAACGGACAGGGTGAACGGTGAAGCTTTCTTT
TRBD1,TRBV7-2,once,TRBJ2-5,CASSDNGQGLQETQYF,TGTGCCAGCAGCGATAATGGACAGGGGCTTCAAGAGACCCAGTACTTC
TRBD1,TRBV9,NA,TRBJ1-6,CASSAQGAGDSPLHF,TGTGCCAGCAGCGCGCAGGGGGCGGGAGATTCACCCCTCCACTTT
NA,TRBV7-9,NA,TRBJ2-7,CASSSLNTGYEQYF,TGTGCCAGCAGCTCCCTGAATACGGGATACGAGCAGTACTTC
TRBD1,TRBV5-1,NA,TRBJ1-2,CASSFDRGGDGYTF,TGCGCCAGCAGCTTCGACAGGGGAGGCGATGGCTACACCTTC
TRBD1,TRBV28,NA,TRBJ1-1,CASGPGTVNTEAFF,TGTGCCAGCGGACCCGGGACAGTGAACACTGAAGCTTTCTTT
NA,TRBV10-1,NA,TRBJ2-3,CASSEGSGSTDTQYF,TGCGCCAGCAGTGAAGGTAGCGGAAGCACAGATACGCAGTATTTT
TRBD1,TRBV7-9,NA,TRBJ2-5,CASSTPDRGRETQYF,TGTGCCAGCAGCACCCCGGACAGGGGGCGAGAGACCCAGTACTTC
NA,TRBV20-1,NA,TRBJ1-1,CSAQGNTEAFF,TGCAGTGCTCAGGGAAACACTGAAGCTTTCTTT
NA,TRBV19,NA,TRBJ1-5,CASSIAGTAHQPQHF,TGTGCCAGTAGTATAGCAGGAACAGCCCATCAGCCCCAGCATTTT
TRBD1,TRBV30,NA,TRBJ1-5,CAWSVGYRGPSQPQHF,TGTGCCTGGAGTGTAGGGTACAGGGGTCCCAGCCAGCCCCAGCATTTT
TRBD1,TRBV6-5,NA,TRBJ1-2,CASRRPGQGAGGYTF,TGTGCCAGCAGACGCCCGGGACAGGGGGCTGGGGGCTACACCTTC
NA,TRBV29-1,NA,TRBJ1-1,CSAQSNTEAFF,TGCAGCGCTCAGTCGAACACTGAAGCTTTCTTT
TRBD2,TRBV9,NA,TRBJ2-2,CASRLTSDTGELFF,TGTGCCAGCAGGCTGACTAGCGACACCGGGGAGCTGTTTTTT
TRBD2,TRBV5-4,NA,TRBJ2-7,CASSRGGGYEQYF,TGTGCCAGCAGCCGCGGGGGGGGCTACGAGCAGTACTTC
TRBD1,TRBV30,NA,TRBJ1-1,CAWRTGPNTEAFF,TGTGCCTGGCGGACAGGCCCGAACACTGAAGCTTTCTTT
NA,TRBV2,NA,TRBJ2-7,CASKRTESYEQYF,TGTGCCAGCAAAAGAACAGAGTCCTACGAGCAGTACTTC
NA,TRBV29-1,few,TRBJ2-4,CSVGGRGLDIQYF,TGCAGCGTTGGAGGGAGGGGGTTAGACATTCAGTACTTC